One and the same sample provided the 12 T cell receptor beta chains below, sequenced in a study of metastatic and nonmetastatic thyroid tumors. Using MiXCR, TCRdb reanalyzed the PCR reads. This sample has about 85,000 clones, with roughly 8.6% found just once. Each patient went into thyroid surgery without having received any treatment. Sequencing used blood. These receptors all come from a female donor with papillary thyroid cancer or a benign thyroid nodule (not recorded which). Some clones in this sample may be carry-over from other donors' samples.

This clone turned up a few times. The chain carries TRBV5-6 and TRBJ1-4; D is unresolved. This CDR3 has 14 residues. CDR1 SGHDT and CDR2 YYEEEE come from the germline V gene. V was cut by 1 base and J by 8 bases, with 12 bases left in between. The CDR3 region has the DNA TGTGCCAGCAGCTTGTCCCAGGACGTGGAAAAACTGTTTTTT. Translation gives CASSLSQDVEKLFF.

This clone was recorded at least ten times. This sequence joins TRBV5-8 and TRBJ2-7; maybe TRBD1 (6 bases). This CDR3 contains 13 residues. The V and J ends lost 4 bases and 5 bases respectively, with 13 bases between them. In germline, CDR1 is SGHTS, CDR2 YDEGEE. Here the CDR3 DNA reads TGTGCCAGCAGCCGAAGACAGGTTAACGAGCAGTACTTC. It yields the protein CASSRRQVNEQYF.

V usage is TRBV6-1 and J usage is TRBJ1-5, with 7 positions matching TRBD1. The CDR3 runs to 14 residues. J lost 3 bases, V lost 6 bases, and 5 bases had no gene match. The germline gives CDR1 MNHNS, CDR2 SASEGT. The CDR3 DNA is TGTGCCAGCAGCTGGGACAGATTCAATCAGCCCCAGCATTTT. Protein product: CASSWDRFNQPQHF.

This clone was observed a few times. The V and J genes are TRBV5-1 and TRBJ2-4; TRBD2 matches at 16 bases. CDR3 size: 18 residues. Unmatched junction bases numbered 7, after V lost 4 bases and J lost 3 bases. Per the germline V gene, CDR1 is SGHRS and CDR2 is YFSETQ. The CDR3 reads CASSTGLAGGLVKNIQYF. The CDR3, as DNA: TGCGCCAGCAGCACGGGACTAGCGGGGGGGCTGGTCAAAAACATTCAGTACTTC.

The CDR3 nucleotides are TGTGCCAGCAGCAACAGGGGCTATGGCTACACCTTC. It is translated as CASSNRGYGYTF. The chain employs TRBV9 and TRBJ1-2, with 7 bases lining up with TRBD1. The V and J ends lost 4 bases and 4 bases, in that order; junction bases with no gene match: 1. Germline V gene data show CDR1 as SGDLS and CDR2 as YYNGEE. The CDR3 runs to 12 residues. Filled out from reference TRBV9 and TRBJ1-2, the complete variable domain reads DSGVTQTPKHLITATGQRVTLRCSPRSGDLSVYWYQQSLDQGLQFLIQYYNGEERAKGNILERFSAQQFPDLHSELNLSSLELGDSALYFCASSNRGYGYTFGSGTRLTVV.

The chain is built from TRBV13 and TRBJ2-7; D is unclear. CDR1 is PRHDT and CDR2 is FYEKMQ in the germline V gene (reference sequence). CDR3 length: 12 residues. The V gene lost 5 bases and the J gene lost 6 bases, with 11 bases spanning the gap. CDR3 sequence reads: CASSPPLGEQYF. The DNA for the CDR3 is TGTGCCAGCAGCCCCCCCCTGGGCGAGCAGTACTTC. The full variable domain, its missing parts supplied by reference TRBV13 and TRBJ2-7, is AAGVIQSPRHLIKEKRETATLKCYPIPRHDTVYWYQQGPGQDPQFLISFYEKMQSDKGSIPDRFSAQQFSDYHSELNMSSLELGDSALYFCASSPPLGEQYFGPGTRLTVT.

This clone is judged medium-sized. The V and J genes are TRBV6-1 and TRBJ2-2, with 10 bases matching TRBD2. CDR1 and CDR2 from the germline V gene are MNHNS and SASEGT. V was clipped by 5 bases and J by 5 bases; unmatched bases: 2. The CDR3 length is 14 residues. CDR3 sequence reads: CASSSGGETGELFF. As DNA, the CDR3 is TGTGCCAGCAGTAGCGGGGGGGAGACCGGGGAGCTGTTTTTT.

This clone has at least ten counts. V usage is TRBV20-1 and J usage is TRBJ1-1, with 7 bases aligning to TRBD1. With V trimmed by 3 bases and J by 1 base, 8 bases remained unmatched. This CDR3 has 15 amino acids. Germline V gene lookup returns CDR1 DFQATT and CDR2 SNEGSKA (reference sequence). In nucleotides, the CDR3 is TGCAGTGCTAGGATCGCAGGGGGAGGGAACACTGAAGCTTTCTTT. Translation gives CSARIAGGGNTEAFF.

This clone was observed many times. The CDR3 DNA sequence: TGTGCCAGCAGATCCGGGACTAGCTATCCCTACGAGCAGTACTTC. Residues: CASRSGTSYPYEQYF. The chain joins TRBV12-3 or TRBV12-4 to TRBJ2-7; 9 bases align to TRBD2. V shed 6 bases and J 2 bases; nucleotides not matched to a gene: 8. CDR3 length: 15 amino acids.

As to this clone: A much larger clone is a single base away; this may be a read error. V usage is TRBV20-1 and J usage is TRBJ1-1, with D hard to call. The germline gives CDR1 DFQATT, CDR2 SNEGSKA (reference sequence). The CDR3 has 14 residues. The CDR3 loop is CSTSPRLGNTEAFF. As DNA, the CDR3 is TGCAGTACTAGCCCGAGGTTGGGGAACACTGAAGCTTTCTTT.

This clone was found a few times. The V and J genes are TRBV27 and TRBJ2-2, with TRBD2 matching over 7 bases. Trimming took 7 bases from V and 7 from J; bases not matched to a gene: 9. CDR1 is MNHEY and CDR2 is SMNVEV in the germline V gene (reference sequence). This CDR3 has 14 amino acids. CDR3 DNA sequence: TGTGCCAGCAAAGGGCTGGGGGGGATCGGGGAGCTGTTTTTT. This gives the protein CASKGLGGIGELFF.

This clone was seen many times. The chain has TRBV13 and TRBJ2-1; D remains ambiguous. CDR1 PRHDT and CDR2 FYEKMQ come from the germline V gene (reference sequence). V lost 6 bases and J lost 4, with 10 bases in between. CDR3 length: 13 residues. CDR3 region: CASSHGSYNEQFF. The CDR3 bases are TGTGCCAGCAGTCACGGGTCTTACAATGAGCAGTTCTTC.